This is a list of T cell receptor beta chains from one sample in a study of vaccination effects on CD4 cells after COVID-19. Produced via immunoSEQ multiplex PCR; TCRdb's table is partial and in-frame only. The sample has 32,000 or so clones; 55% to 80% are singletons. Their antigen targets remain unknown. The specimen comprised CD4+ T cells from PBMCs cultured without peptide, sampled before COVID-19 vaccination. The receptors were sampled from a human donor who received a COVID-19 vaccine. CDR3s include the opening cysteine and the closing phenylalanine or tryptophan. D genes are given only for firm matches. A clone size is listed for some rows: how often the clone was seen (once, few, many), or a class if it is expanded.

TRBJ1-2 few TRBV6-6 NA TGTGCCAGCAGCCAAGATGGGGACTATGGCTACACCTTC CASSQDGDYGYTF
TRBJ1-5 NA TRBV18 TRBD1 TGTGCCAGCTCACGACAGGGTTATAGCAATCAGCCCCAGCATTTT CASSRQGYSNQPQHF
TRBJ2-3 NA TRBV3-1/TRBV3-2 NA TGTGCCAGCAGCCATCCCCATGGGAGCACAGATACGCAGTATTTT CASSHPHGSTDTQYF
TRBJ1-5 NA TRBV4-1 NA TGCGCCAGCAGCCTGGGACACACAGAAAATCAGCCCCAGCATTTT CASSLGHTENQPQHF
TRBJ1-1 once TRBV13 NA TGTGCCAGCAGCTTTAAAACAGGATGGACCCCCGAAGTGAACACTGAAGCTTTCTTT CASSFKTGWTPEVNTEAFF
TRBJ2-2 few TRBV27 TRBD1 TGTGCCAGCAGTTTCAGGGGGCGGGTGCCCGGGGAGCTGTTTTTT CASSFRGRVPGELFF
TRBJ1-2 few TRBV30 TRBD1 TGTGCCTGGAGGGGACAGGGGGCAGGTGGCTACACCTTC CAWRGQGAGGYTF
TRBJ1-4 NA TRBV6-6 NA TGTGCCAGCAGTTACTCAGGGGCGGGTAATGAAAAACTGTTTTTT CASSYSGAGNEKLFF
TRBJ1-3 NA TRBV19 NA TGTGCCAGTACTCGGACTGAGACTGGAAACACCATATATTTT CASTRTETGNTIYF
TRBJ2-1 NA TRBV6-1 TRBD2 TGTGCCAGCAGTGAATCCGGCGGGGGTTCCTACAATGAGCAGTTCTTC CASSESGGGSYNEQFF
TRBJ1-1 NA TRBV5-5 NA TGTGCCAGCAGCTTGGAGGTCGCTAACAGGTGGGCTTTCTTT CASSLEVANRWAFF
TRBJ1-5 once TRBV27 NA TGTGCCAGCAGTTACGACTATAGCAATCAGCCCCAGCATTTT CASSYDYSNQPQHF
TRBJ1-1 NA TRBV3-1/TRBV3-2 NA TGTGCCAGCAGCCATATCACGGTCAGCCGCAAGAACACTGAAGCTTTCTTT CASSHITVSRKNTEAFF
TRBJ1-2 NA TRBV19 TRBD1 TGTGCCAGTAGTGGAGACAGGGAGCAATATGGCTACACCTTC CASSGDREQYGYTF
TRBJ1-2 few TRBV5-5 NA TGTGCCAGCAGCTTGCGAGGGGATTACTACACCTTC CASSLRGDYYTF
TRBJ2-1 NA TRBV29-1 NA TGCAGCGTTGGAATGGGGCCGGATGAGCAGTTCTTC CSVGMGPDEQFF
TRBJ2-7 NA TRBV5-8 NA TGTGCCAGCAGCCGCACTAGTTTCGAGCAGTACTTC CASSRTSFEQYF
TRBJ2-5 NA TRBV5-1 NA TGCGCCAGCAGCTTAGGACCCCAAGAGACCCAGTACTTC CASSLGPQETQYF
TRBJ2-1 NA TRBV9 NA TGTGCCAGCAGCGTTGCAGACTACAATGAGCAGTTCTTC CASSVADYNEQFF
TRBJ1-1 NA TRBV11-2 NA TGTGCCAGCAGCTTAGATCGCTTGAGGGGGAACACTGAAGCTTTCTTT CASSLDRLRGNTEAFF
TRBJ1-5 NA TRBV6-6 TRBD1 TGTGCCAGCAGCCCCGGACAGGGAGACTATTTACAACCCCAGCATTTT CASSPGQGDYLQPQHF
TRBJ2-2 NA TRBV5-1 NA TGCGCCAGCAGGGAGATGGGGGGTCTATACACCGGGGAGCTGTTTTTT CASREMGGLYTGELFF
TRBJ2-6 NA TRBV30 NA TGTGCCTGGAATCCCCGGCAGGGCGATTCTGGGGCCAACGTCCTGACTTTC CAWNPRQGDSGANVLTF
TRBJ2-6 NA TRBV6-4 NA TGTGCCAGCAGTGAAAACAGGGCTGGGGCCAACGTCCTGACTTTC CASSENRAGANVLTF
TRBJ1-1 NA TRBV6-5 TRBD1 TGTGCCAGCAGTTACTCGGAGACAGGGGGCGAAGCTTTCTTT CASSYSETGGEAFF
TRBJ1-5 few TRBV24-1 TRBD1 TGTGCCACCCGCACAGGGGGCGGAGGGCCCCAGCATTTT CATRTGGGGPQHF
TRBJ2-3 NA TRBV5-1 TRBD2 TGCGCCAGCAGGGAGCGGGAGTTCACAGATACGCAGTATTTT CASREREFTDTQYF
TRBJ2-3 NA TRBV7-9 NA TGTGCCAGCAGCTCACAGAATTCGGATACGCAGTATTTT CASSSQNSDTQYF
TRBJ2-1 NA TRBV24-1 TRBD1 TGTGCCACCAGTGATCTCGGACAGGGCTATTTCTTC CATSDLGQGYFF
TRBJ1-5 once TRBV9 NA TGTGCCAGCAGCGTAGGGGGGAGTAGCAATCAGCCCCAGCATTTT CASSVGGSSNQPQHF
TRBJ2-2 NA TRBV3-1/TRBV3-2 NA TGTGCCAGCAGCCACCGTGCGAACACCGGGGAGCTGTTTTTT CASSHRANTGELFF
TRBJ2-2 NA TRBV11-3 TRBD2 TGTGCCAGCAGCTTAGGACTAGCGGTCAACACCGGGGAGCTGTTTTTT CASSLGLAVNTGELFF
TRBJ1-1 NA TRBV6-1 NA TGTGCCAGCAGTGAATATGTAGGGGAAGCCCTGGGAACTGAAGCTTTCTTT CASSEYVGEALGTEAFF
TRBJ2-1 NA TRBV10-3 TRBD2 TGTGCCATCAGCCTACTTACTAGCGGGAGTAGGAATGAGCAGTTCTTC CAISLLTSGSRNEQFF
TRBJ1-2 few TRBV2 NA TGTGCCAGCAGTGTCCAGGGGCTAATTTATGGCTACACCTTC CASSVQGLIYGYTF
TRBJ1-4 NA TRBV7-8 TRBD1 TGTGCCAGCAGCTTAGCGTTTGGACAGGGTGAAAAACTGTTTTTT CASSLAFGQGEKLFF
TRBJ2-1 few TRBV7-9 NA TGTGCCAGCAGCTTAGTTCTCCTAACGGGAGATGAGCAGTTCTTC CASSLVLLTGDEQFF
TRBJ2-7 few TRBV5-4 NA TGTGCCAGCAGCTTGTCCCAGGACTTCTCCTACGAGCAGTACTTC CASSLSQDFSYEQYF
TRBJ2-7 few TRBV6-6 NA TGTGCCAGCAGTGAGAACAGGCAAGCCTACGAGCAGTACTTC CASSENRQAYEQYF
TRBJ2-7 few TRBV18 NA TGTGCCAGCTCACACGAGCCCTACGAGCAGTACTTC CASSHEPYEQYF
TRBJ1-1 NA TRBV7-9 TRBD1 TGTGCCAGCAGTCAAAGCAGGGGGCACACTGAAGCTTTCTTT CASSQSRGHTEAFF
TRBJ1-5 NA TRBV18 NA TGTGCCAGCTCACCCAGGGGAAATCAGCCCCAGCATTTT CASSPRGNQPQHF
TRBJ1-1 NA TRBV7-8 NA TGTGCCAGCAGCCCCCGCCCCGGGTTGGACACTGAAGCTTTCTTT CASSPRPGLDTEAFF
TRBJ1-2 few TRBV5-1 NA TGCGCCAGCAGCCCGTCCGGGGTGTATGGCTACACCTTC CASSPSGVYGYTF
TRBJ1-1 NA TRBV29-1 NA TGCAGCGTTGATTGGGGTCCAACTGAAGCTTTCTTT CSVDWGPTEAFF
TRBJ1-2 NA TRBV7-9 TRBD1 TGTGCCAGCAGCTCTTTTAAGGGGACAGACGTTTATGGCTACACCTTC CASSSFKGTDVYGYTF
TRBJ2-5 NA TRBV3-1/TRBV3-2 TRBD2 TGTGCCAGCAGCCAAGTTAGCGGGGGGCCAGAGACCCAGTACTTC CASSQVSGGPETQYF
TRBJ2-3 NA TRBV2 NA TGTGCCAGCAGCGCGGACAGTGGAACAGATACGCAGTATTTT CASSADSGTDTQYF
TRBJ2-7 NA TRBV10-3 TRBD1 TGTGCCATCAGTGGGACAGGGGGGTTCGGCGAGCAGTACTTC CAISGTGGFGEQYF
TRBJ2-1 NA TRBV4-1 TRBD2 TGCGCCAGCAGCCAACCAACTAGCGGGGTCCTCCACAATGAGCAGTTCTTC CASSQPTSGVLHNEQFF
TRBJ1-1 few TRBV5-5 NA TGTGCCAGCAGCTTGGAGTTGGGTGAAGCTTTCTTT CASSLELGEAFF
TRBJ1-1 NA TRBV6-5 NA TGTGCCAGCAGTCCCAGGGGAGCCACTGAAGCTTTCTTT CASSPRGATEAFF
TRBJ2-1 NA TRBV9 NA TGTGCCAGCAGCGGAAGGGGGGGCTCTTGGGGCAATGAGCAGTTCTTC CASSGRGGSWGNEQFF
TRBJ2-2 once TRBV10-3 NA TGTGCCATCAGTGGCCAGGGATTGAACACCGGGGAGCTGTTTTTT CAISGQGLNTGELFF
TRBJ1-5 NA TRBV10-3 NA TGTGCCATCACTAAGGAAGTGGGTCAGCCCCAGCATTTT CAITKEVGQPQHF
TRBJ2-5 NA TRBV2 NA TGTGCCAGCAGTGTCTTCTCGGGGACCCAGTACTTC CASSVFSGTQYF